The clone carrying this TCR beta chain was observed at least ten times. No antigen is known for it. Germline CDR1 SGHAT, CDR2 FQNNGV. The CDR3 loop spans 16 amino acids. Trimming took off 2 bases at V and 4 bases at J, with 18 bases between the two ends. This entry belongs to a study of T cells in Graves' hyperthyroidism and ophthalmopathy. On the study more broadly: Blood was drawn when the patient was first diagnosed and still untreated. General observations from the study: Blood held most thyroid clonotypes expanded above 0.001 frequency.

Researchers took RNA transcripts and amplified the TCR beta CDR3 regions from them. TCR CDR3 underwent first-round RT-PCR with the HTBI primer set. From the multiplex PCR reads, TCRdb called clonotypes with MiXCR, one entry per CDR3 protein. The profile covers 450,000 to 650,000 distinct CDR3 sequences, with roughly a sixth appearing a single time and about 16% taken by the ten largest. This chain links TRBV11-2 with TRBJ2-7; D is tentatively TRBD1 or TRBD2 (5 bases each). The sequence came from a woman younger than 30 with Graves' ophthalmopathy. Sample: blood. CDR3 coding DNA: TGTGCCAGCAGCTTAATTAAGGGTCAGGGACCGTACGAGCAGTACTTC. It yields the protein CASSLIKGQGPYEQYF.